What follows describes a single T cell receptor beta chain. This clone's antigen is unknown. Per-base quality was not reported, and no clone a single base away is much larger than it. From V the trimming removes 4 bases and from J it removes 7 bases, while the gene matches leave 10 bases of the junction unaccounted for. According to the germline V gene, CDR1 reads SGHTS and CDR2 reads YDEGEE. The CDR3 numbers 15 residues from cysteine through phenylalanine. The only DNA kept is the CDR3, 45 bases in frame from the first base. The record originates from a study of cytomegalovirus exposure and HLA in healthy donors (dated 2017 in TCRdb). With regard to the full study: In an earlier analysis of under 600 of the donors, about 270 Gb of sequence data and 90 million to 120 million unique TCR beta sequences from 180 million or so T cells were reported. An early release that covered roughly 600 HLA-typed donors contained about 300 gigabases of sequencing data and 65 million to 100 million unique TCR sequences. The genetic ancestry cluster associated with self-reported Caucasian donors included over 65% of the roughly 400 genotyped donors. The aim of the study was to test whether cataloging public T cell receptors could identify signatures of past pathogen exposure. The T cell repertoires of several hundred subjects were profiled by immunosequencing and related to cytomegalovirus serostatus. In addition to the first cohort of about 650 subjects, a separate validation cohort of 100 to 150 different subjects was used. To predict cytomegalovirus infection status, the study brought together high-throughput TCR immunosequencing, statistical association of individual TCRs with disease status, and machine learning. A later analysis re-analyzed previously published TCR beta repertoires from roughly 690 donors and added high-resolution HLA genotyping to study TCR occurrence patterns. Rather than using new phenotypic data, the later analysis identified candidate immune exposures from TCR beta sequences and from how often those sequences occurred across donors. To decide whether each TCR beta V gene segment behaved as functional or pseudogenic, an earlier analysis of 587 of the donors relied on high-throughput TCR beta sequencing. Alongside the repertoire data, information on donor age, sex, ethnicity and CMV serostatus was compiled. A later genetic analysis took genome-wide SNP genotypes for about three fifths of the 666 donors and used that subset as a discovery cohort. All discovery cohort repertoires had been generated using a single sequencing platform. Both class I and class II loci were covered by HLA typing, at four-digit resolution. Typing coverage varied by locus: about 629-640 donors for A, B, C, DRB1 and DQB1; roughly 520 for DQA1; around 610 for DPA1; roughly 470 for DPB1. Because of strong linkage in the cohort, five DR-DQ haplotypes were treated as single units for association and clustering. Across about 380 genotyped donors of the cohort, an average of approximately 240,000 unique TCR beta nucleotide sequences per donor were sequenced, and roughly 20% of those sequences were non-productive.

In total, approximately 610 healthy bone marrow donors made up the cohort. At the time of sampling, all cohort members were nominally healthy, though unrecorded immune exposures were likely present. The donor tested CMV seropositive and was one of the 289 seropositive cohort members. A peripheral blood sample was collected from each donor, and TCR beta sequencing was performed on peripheral blood mononuclear cells. Genomic DNA extraction from the blood cell samples was performed with the Qiagen DNeasy Blood Extraction Kit. Overall study results and their limits: In a later analysis, 15,000 to 20,000 TCR beta sequences were associated with specific HLA alleles at a false discovery rate of 0.05. An association between a missense DCLRE1C variant and V-gene and J-gene trimming of TCR beta chains was found in a later genetic analysis and replicated in an independent cohort. In a later analysis, most CMV-associated TCR beta chains were found to appear HLA-restricted, with HLA associations seemingly driven largely by CMV exposure. An earlier analysis of around 600 of the donors showed that most TCR beta V segments appeared in productive rearrangements either about 87% or about 30% of the time, which broadly matched IMGT annotations. According to a later analysis, parvovirus B19, influenza, CMV and Epstein-Barr virus appeared linked to several top co-occurrence clusters. The classifier was reported to diagnose cytomegalovirus status with high specificity and sensitivity in both the original and validation cohorts. Over 15 rarely observed V segments, including chromosome 9 orphons, were excluded from the earlier analysis of several hundred of the donors because counts were too low. A later analysis found that TCR association rates varied across HLA loci, with DRB1 alleles showing the most associated TCRs and HLA-C alleles the fewest. According to the authors, the approach could potentially be generalized to other disease states and immunological phenotypes. Most TCR sequences were seen in very few donors, while some public TCRs were found in many individuals. A group of highly shared sequence variants was considered likely to be a technical artifact of the sequencing pipeline. The cohort was sequenced for TCR beta chains only, and without alpha or paired-chain data the features that could be detected were limited. HLA typing was unavailable for some donors at each locus, so association tests used only the typed subset. The only immune exposure information available for the cohort was CMV serostatus. According to a later genetic analysis, donors in an Asian-associated ancestry cluster had fewer N-insertions in productive TCRs than the roughly 670-donor mean. A further reported finding was that TCR beta sequences accurately predicted the HLA-A and HLA-B alleles for most subjects in the first cohort. A later analysis found that HLA-associated TCR beta chains were more clonally expanded and had lower generation probabilities than equally common non-associated chains. When HLA alleles, especially DR and DQ, strongly co-occurred, TCR associations were difficult to assign to individual alleles. The presence/absence analyses assumed that sequencing depth was roughly uniform across donors, and that assumption may not be true. Because the 87-base-pair reads could not distinguish some IMGT-functional V segments, including TRBV6-2 and TRBV6-3, those segments were excluded. Linkage disequilibrium might explain the correlated functional status among segregating V segments, but an unknown experimental factor could not be ruled out. Three of the identified cytomegalovirus-associated TCR beta chains were confirmed in vitro to be specific for cytomegalovirus antigens. The study listed approximately 160 TCR beta chains as associated with cytomegalovirus.

The library relied on the immunoSEQ multiplex PCR assay. For the multiplex PCR, a mixture combining 60 forward primers for TCR Vbeta segments and 13 reverse primers for TCR Jbeta segments was used. The CDR3 region of rearranged TCR beta genes was amplified from genomic DNA by a multiplex PCR assay. The Illumina HiSeq System was used to sequence the amplified TCR beta libraries as 87-base-pair reads. From the authors' description of their analysis: A later analysis counted about 80 million unique TCR beta chains across the 640 or so repertoires, and around 9.9 million of these chains were shared by at least two donors. Raw reads were error-corrected and collapsed into unique sequences with a nearest-neighbor algorithm that merged closely related sequences to remove PCR and sequencing errors. CDR3 sequences were aligned to IMGT reference sequences to assign V, D and J gene segments. For a sequence to be retained, at least a six-nucleotide match to both a V gene segment and a J gene segment was required. Rearrangements were called productive when the CDR3 lacked stop codons and stayed in frame with V and J; all others were non-productive. Following IMGT convention, CDR3 was defined as the stretch from the second conserved V-encoded cysteine to the conserved J-encoded phenylalanine. Sequences without an unambiguous match to a single V gene segment were excluded from the earlier analysis of approximately 560 of the donors. An earlier analysis of just under 600 of the donors called V segments functional above 56.7% productive rearrangements and segregating when the between-donor standard deviation exceeded 5%. A statistical classification framework was built to diagnose cytomegalovirus status from the catalog of TCR beta chain sequences. In a later analysis, TCR nucleotide sequences were compared against IMGT/GENE-DB human TR gene sequences so that V and J genes could be assigned. Using the TCRdist pipeline, a later analysis assigned CDR3 sequences along with most-parsimonious VDJ recombination scenarios. In a later analysis, each TCR beta chain was defined by its CDR3 amino acid sequence together with its V-gene family, and reads without a unique V-gene family were excluded. As a way to deal with suspected cross-contamination and a sequencing artifact, a later analysis dropped under 600 nucleotide sequences that were highly shared and had low generation probability. In a later analysis, a clonal expansion index for each public chain was calculated from normalized within-repertoire ranks of inferred template counts. Generation probabilities in a later analysis came from a VDJ recombination model fitted to out-of-frame rearrangements, and those results were checked against IGoR. In a later analysis, TCR-TCR, TCR-HLA and TCR-CMV co-occurrence was scored with hypergeometric tests, and a repertoire-size bias correction was applied to TCR pairs. To estimate false discovery rates, a later analysis permuted the HLA or CMV assignments 20 times. In a later analysis, co-occurring TCRs were grouped with DBSCAN, and TCRdist sequence similarity was added when clustering was performed within HLA-allele-positive subsets. Co-occurrence clustering excluded repertoires with fewer than 30,000 or more than 120,000 public chains, plus five with anomalous nucleotide sharing. Entries here come from immuneACCESS through TCRdb and include only in-frame sequences with V and J called. Some clones fail to appear in such tables; in the studies checked, an unresolved V gene covers under half of the shortfall, and the cause of the remainder is unknown. The V and J calls and the clone size are those of that table, but D and trimming were determined from the DNA. The sample profile shows some 150,000 clones; approximately 79% of them were found once. The ten top clones hold approximately 4.2% of the sample.

The sequence was collected from a man in his fifties in good health and CMV-seropositive. The source material was PBMCs. The sequence links TRBV5-8 to TRBJ2-1, and TRBD2 matches 8 of the central bases. The CDR3 region reads CASSTVAGYGNEQFF. Here is the DNA: TGTGCCAGCAGCACGGTAGCGGGGTATGGGAATGAGCAGTTCTTC.